This T cell receptor (beta chain) came from a study of CD8 T cells in ankylosing spondylitis. Study-wide results and limits: Clones linked with disease were CD8+ and fairly uncommon in the peripheral blood. Reportedly, matched ankylosing spondylitis synovial fluid was significantly enriched for disease-linked clones. A number of the motif variants had already been described in reactive arthritis synovial fluid and blood.

TCRdb itself ran the 5' RACE reads through MiXCR, one entry per CDR3 protein. This repertoire shows 150,000 to 200,000 distinct CDR3 sequences, about 20% found once; its top ten account for 3.5% to 5%. The CDR3 spans 13 residues. The germline CDR1 and CDR2 sequences are SNHLY and FYNNEI. Trimming took off 1 base at V and 5 bases at J, with 6 bases between the two ends. To note about this clonotype: What it binds is unknown.

The sequence derives from a male donor aged 5-29 years with ankylosing spondylitis or in good health (not recorded which). The rearrangement links TRBV2 to TRBJ2-4; D not certain. Sequenced input: blood, either unsorted or a sorted T cell fraction (not recorded which). In DNA, the CDR3 is TGTGCCAGCAGTGAAGACGGCCAAAACATTCAGTACTTC. Protein: CASSEDGQNIQYF.